These T cell receptor beta chains were read from a single sample in a study of human T cells and chemical hapten exposure. TCRdb re-called the RACE reads with MiXCR, one entry per CDR3 protein. The sample includes roughly 380,000 distinct CDR3 sequences, approximately 5.1% seen only once; the top ten take just over 2.5%. The specimen comprised whole blood, sampled in connection with sensitization to the hapten diphenylcyclopropenone (DPC). The receptors originated from a woman aged 50 to 60 with alopecia areata. Some clones in this sample may be carry-over from other donors' samples. The CDR3 runs from the conserved cysteine through the conserved F or W. The D gene is left open where the match is weak. The size entry gives how often the clone was seen (once, few, many) or a class if it is expanded.

d_gene	v_gene	j_gene	abundance	CDR3aa	CDR3nt
NA	TRBV6-1	TRBJ2-7	many	CASSESGSAYEQYF	TGTGCCAGCAGTGAAAGCGGCAGTGCCTACGAGCAGTACTTC
NA	TRBV6-2/TRBV6-3	TRBJ2-1	many	CASQDPNNEQFF	TGTGCCAGCCAGGATCCGAACAATGAGCAGTTCTTC
TRBD1	TRBV7-2	TRBJ2-7	many	CASSLTDRDYEQYF	TGTGCCAGCAGCTTAACGGACAGGGACTACGAGCAGTACTTC
NA	TRBV6-6	TRBJ1-4	few	CASSQTGQTATNEKLFF	TGTGCCAGCAGCCAAACAGGACAGACTGCAACTAATGAAAAACTGTTTTTT
NA	TRBV20-1	TRBJ2-3	few	CSAPYPRAPDTQYF	TGCAGTGCCCCGTACCCGAGGGCGCCAGATACGCAGTATTTT
NA	TRBV30	TRBJ2-2	few	CAWSVPEDGELFF	TGTGCCTGGAGTGTACCTGAGGACGGGGAGCTGTTTTTT
TRBD1	TRBV4-3	TRBJ1-2	few	CASSQDAQGARYGYTF	TGCGCCAGCAGCCAAGACGCCCAGGGGGCTCGGTATGGCTACACCTTC
TRBD2	TRBV7-2	TRBJ2-3	few	CASRIAGSDTQYF	TGTGCCAGCAGGATAGCGGGGTCCGATACGCAGTATTTT
NA	TRBV3-1	TRBJ2-7	few	CASSHPDSSYEQYF	TGTGCCAGCAGCCACCCGGACAGCTCCTACGAGCAGTACTTC
NA	TRBV24-1	TRBJ1-2	many	CATNDGGKGGYTF	TGTGCCACCAATGACGGAGGGAAAGGCGGCTACACCTTC
TRBD1	TRBV6-2/TRBV6-3	TRBJ2-1	many	CASSYQGQGIHEQFF	TGTGCCAGCAGTTATCAGGGACAGGGGATACATGAGCAGTTCTTC
NA	TRBV6-5	TRBJ2-3	many	CASSYFPRGAGADTQYF	TGTGCCAGCAGTTACTTCCCCCGAGGGGCCGGGGCAGATACGCAGTATTTT
TRBD1	TRBV6-1	TRBJ2-3	many	CASRTGGRDTQYF	TGTGCCAGCAGGACAGGGGGGAGAGATACGCAGTATTTT
TRBD1	TRBV7-2	TRBJ1-6	many	CASSLGQGDNSPLHF	TGTGCCAGCAGTTTAGGACAGGGGGATAATTCACCCCTCCACTTT